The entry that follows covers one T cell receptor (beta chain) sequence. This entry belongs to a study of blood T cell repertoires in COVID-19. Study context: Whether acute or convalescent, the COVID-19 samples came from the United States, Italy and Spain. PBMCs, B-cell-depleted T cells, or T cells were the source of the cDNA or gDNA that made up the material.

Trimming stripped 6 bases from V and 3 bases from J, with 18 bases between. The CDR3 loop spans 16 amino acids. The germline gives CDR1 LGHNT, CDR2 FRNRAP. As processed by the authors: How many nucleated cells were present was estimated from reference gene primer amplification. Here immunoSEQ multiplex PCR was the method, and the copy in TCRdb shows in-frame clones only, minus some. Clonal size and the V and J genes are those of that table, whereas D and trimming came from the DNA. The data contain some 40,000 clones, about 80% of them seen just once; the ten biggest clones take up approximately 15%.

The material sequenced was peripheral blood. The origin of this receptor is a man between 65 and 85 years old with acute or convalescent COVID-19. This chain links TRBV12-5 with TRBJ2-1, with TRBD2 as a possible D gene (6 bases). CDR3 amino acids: CASGFYGAGFYNEQFF. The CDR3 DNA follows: TGTGCTAGTGGCTTCTATGGGGCGGGGTTCTACAATGAGCAGTTCTTC. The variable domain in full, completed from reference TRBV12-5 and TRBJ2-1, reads DARVTQTPRHKVTEMGQEVTMRCQPILGHNTVFWYRQTMMQGLELLAYFRNRAPLDDSGMPKDRFSAEMPDATLATLKIQPSEPRDSAVYFCASGFYGAGFYNEQFFGPGTRLTVL.